The next 20 T cell receptor beta chains were all read from a single sample in a study of glioma-infiltrating T cells after dendritic cell vaccination. Time point of the sample: after dendritic cell vaccination, including at tumor progression/relapse. TCRdb keeps only in-frame clones here, not all; method: immunoSEQ multiplex PCR. The sample consists of tens of thousands of clones, around nine tenths of them appearing once. The material sequenced was blood, taken after dendritic cell vaccination. Source of these receptors: a human donor with glioblastoma.

The DNA of the CDR3 is TGTGCCAGTCCTTCCGGGACAGGAGTCTACGAGCAGTACTTC. Residues: CASPSGTGVYEQYF. The chain links TRBV19 to TRBJ2-7; 8 bases align to TRBD1. CDR3 size: 14 residues. The germline CDR1 and CDR2 sequences are LNHDA and SQIVND (reference sequence). The trim removed 8 bases at V and 3 bases at J, leaving 9 bases unmatched.

The V call is TRBV19, the J call TRBJ1-1, with D possibly being TRBD1 (5 bases). The germline V and J ends were trimmed by 5 bases and 11 bases, with 24 bases remaining between them. There are 15 residues in the CDR3. CDR1 and CDR2 (germline): LNHDA, SQIVND (reference sequence). CDR3 DNA: TGTGCCAGTAGTCCCACATGGGACTTAAGGAGGTATGCTTTCTTT. Amino acid sequence: CASSPTWDLRRYAFF. Looking up the rest from reference TRBV19 and TRBJ1-1 gives the full variable domain: DGGITQSPKYLFRKEGQNVTLSCEQNLNHDAMYWYRQDPGQGLRLIYYSQIVNDFQKGDIAEGYSVSREKKESFPLTVTSAQKNPTAFYLCASSPTWDLRRYAFFGQGTRLTVV.

In DNA form, the CDR3 reads TGTGCCAGCAGCCCCCGTCCGGACACCGGGGAGCTGTTTTTT. The encoded protein is CASSPRPDTGELFF. The J gene is TRBJ2-2, the V gene TRBV7-3; D not resolved. The V and J ends lost 5 bases and 3 bases respectively, with 10 bases between them. Germline values: CDR1 SGHTA, CDR2 FQGTGA. The CDR3 runs to 14 residues.

The gene calls are TRBV29-1 and TRBJ1-4; no firm D call. This CDR3 is built from 13 residues. V lost 6 bases and J lost 0, with 8 bases in between. CDR1 and CDR2 (germline): SQVTM, ANQGSEA. Here the CDR3 reads CSVLEATNEKLFF. CDR3 nucleotide sequence: TGCAGCGTCCTGGAGGCAACTAATGAAAAACTGTTTTTT.

The V call is TRBV4-3, the J call TRBJ1-5, with 8 bases fitting TRBD1. The CDR3 consists of 16 residues. The V gene's germline CDR1 is LGHNA and CDR2 YSLEER. With V trimmed by 4 bases and J by 1 base, 6 bases remained unmatched. CDR3 in amino acids: CASSPRTGKSNQPQHF. In nucleotides, the CDR3 is TGCGCCAGCAGCCCCCGGACAGGGAAAAGCAATCAGCCCCAGCATTTT.

The CDR3, as DNA: TGTGCCAGCAGTGAATCAGGGGGTTATCAGCCCCAGCATTTT. Protein sequence: CASSESGGYQPQHF. The J gene is TRBJ1-5, the V gene TRBV2, with 7 positions matching TRBD1. Trimming cost V 2 bases and J 5 bases; bases outside gene matches: 3. Germline lookup yields CDR1 SNHLY and CDR2 FYNNEI. This CDR3 has 14 residues.

The J gene is TRBJ1-1, the V gene TRBV2, with 7 bases matching TRBD1. Unmatched junction bases numbered 11, after V lost 4 bases and J lost 6 bases. Germline CDR1 reads SNHLY; CDR2 reads FYNNEI. The CDR3 spans 15 residues. DNA for the CDR3: TGTGCCAGCAGTGGGAGACAGGGAAGAAGCGCTGAAGCTTTCTTT. It specifies CASSGRQGRSAEAFF. The full variable domain, rest sourced from reference TRBV2 and TRBJ1-1, is EPEVTQTPSHQVTQMGQEVILRCVPISNHLYFYWYRQILGQKVEFLVSFYNNEISEKSEIFDDQFSVERPDGSNFTLKIRSTKLEDSAMYFCASSGRQGRSAEAFFGQGTRLTVV.

The chain combines TRBV10-3 with TRBJ1-1; D ambiguous. This CDR3 has 13 amino acids. V was shortened by 2 bases and J by 8 bases, with 12 bases between the two germline ends. Germline V gene data show CDR1 as ENHRY and CDR2 as SYGVKD. In DNA form, the CDR3 reads TGTGCCATCAGTGAGATGAGGGAAAACGAAGCTTTCTTT. It yields the protein CAISEMRENEAFF.

This clone was picked up one time. The chain links TRBV2 to TRBJ2-1, with TRBD2 identical over 8 bases. The CDR3 covers 15 residues. CDR1 is SNHLY, CDR2 FYNNEI, per germline. The J segment lost 0 bases and the V segment lost 10 bases, leaving 8 bases of the junction unmatched. This CDR3 reads CATTREGSSYNEQFF. CDR3 sequence (DNA): TGTGCCACCACCCGGGAGGGGAGCTCCTACAATGAGCAGTTCTTC.

The chain couples TRBV19 to TRBJ1-2, with TRBD1 identical over 8 bases. CDR1 and CDR2 (germline): LNHDA, SQIVND (reference sequence). The CDR3 contains 15 residues. The V segment lost 0 bases and the J segment 4 bases; nucleotides outside the gene matches: 4. CDR3 amino acids: CASSIDDRGSYGYTF. In DNA, the CDR3 is TGTGCCAGTAGTATAGATGACAGGGGCAGCTATGGCTACACCTTC.

The J gene is TRBJ2-1, the V gene TRBV19; possible D gene TRBD2, 5 bases. Trimming took off 6 bases at V and 8 bases at J, with 14 bases between the two ends. The CDR3 runs to 13 residues. Germline lookup yields CDR1 LNHDA and CDR2 SQIVND (reference sequence). CDR3 loop: CASSPALAYEQFF. The CDR3, as DNA: TGTGCCAGTAGCCCCGCTCTAGCCTATGAGCAGTTCTTC.

This clone was detected only once. The chain has TRBV28 and TRBJ2-5; D might be TRBD2 (6 bases). The J call may be mistaken, given a closer DNA end match to TRBJ2-7. This CDR3 has 16 residues. CDR1 and CDR2 (germline): MDHEN, SYDVKM. The DNA of the CDR3 is TGTGCCAGCAACATACGTCTCGGGGACTCCCCCTACGAGCAGTACTTC. This encodes CASNIRLGDSPYEQYF.

The V and J genes are TRBV19 and TRBJ1-2; TRBD1 might be the D (6 bases). The ends were cut back, 5 bases at V and 6 bases at J, with 19 bases in the middle. The CDR3 runs to 15 residues. The germline V gene has CDR1 LNHDA and CDR2 SQIVND (reference sequence). CDR3 sequence (DNA): TGTGCCAGTAGTTTCTATGAGACAGGTGACGATGGCTACACCTTC. This gives the protein CASSFYETGDDGYTF.

This rearrangement joins TRBV2 to TRBJ2-3; 8 bases are a match to TRBD2. Germline V gene lookup returns CDR1 SNHLY and CDR2 FYNNEI. Trimming took 6 bases from V and 2 from J; bases not matched to a gene: 7. This CDR3 spans 15 amino acids. CDR3 nucleotides: TGTGCCAGCAGGGAGGAGCGGGAGCCCACAGATACGCAGTATTTT. Its protein is CASREEREPTDTQYF.

This clone was seen a single time. This chain links TRBV5-1 with TRBJ1-1; D remains unclear. Deletions cut 4 bases from V and 1 base from J, with 11 bases between. The germline V gene has CDR1 SGHRS and CDR2 YFSETQ. The CDR3 is 14 residues long. CDR3: CASSIATQNTEAFF. The CDR3 nucleotides read TGCGCCAGCAGCATAGCTACACAGAACACTGAAGCTTTCTTT.

This CDR3 reads CASSSGTGEGSNQPQHF. CDR3 nucleotide sequence: TGCGCCAGCAGCTCCGGGACAGGGGAAGGGAGCAATCAGCCCCAGCATTTT. The chain links TRBV5-1 to TRBJ1-5; 10 positions agree with TRBD1. The CDR3 runs 17 residues. Germline lookup yields CDR1 SGHRS and CDR2 YFSETQ. J gave up 1 base and V 3 bases, and 7 bases lay outside the gene matches.

This clone was counted a single time. The chain combines TRBV6-5 with TRBJ2-3; TRBD1 might be the D (5 bases). The CDR3 is 15 residues long. The V gene's germline CDR1 is MNHEY and CDR2 SVGAGI. V lost 2 bases to trimming and J lost 6 bases, with 15 bases between them. The CDR3 DNA reads TGTGCCAGCAGTTACAATGGGGCAGGGATGGATACGCAGTATTTT. It translates to CASSYNGAGMDTQYF.

The J gene is TRBJ2-2, the V gene TRBV5-6; D unclear. Trimming took 1 base from V and 5 from J, leaving 6 bases between them. Germline CDR1 is SGHDT and CDR2 is YYEEEE. There are 13 residues in the CDR3. The CDR3, as DNA: TGTGCCAGCAGCTTGTTGCGGACCGGGGAGCTGTTTTTT. Residues: CASSLLRTGELFF.

The chain couples TRBV5-6 to TRBJ1-1; 7 nucleotides line up with TRBD1. This CDR3 is 15 amino acids long. From germline, CDR1 is SGHDT and CDR2 YYEEEE. Trimming removed 4 bases from V and 4 bases from J; junction bases left unmatched: 10. CDR3 residues: CASSERQGLGTEAFF. In DNA, the CDR3 is TGTGCCAGCAGCGAAAGACAGGGCTTGGGCACTGAAGCTTTCTTT.

The J gene is TRBJ1-5, the V gene TRBV5-1; 7 nucleotides align to TRBD1. The V gene end was trimmed by 0 bases and the J gene end by 2 bases; junction bases not matched to a gene: 2. Germline V lookup: CDR1 SGHRS, CDR2 YFSETQ. The CDR3 length is 15 residues. CDR3 residues: CASSLEGGGNQPQHF. The CDR3 DNA sequence: TGCGCCAGCAGCTTGGAAGGGGGCGGCAATCAGCCCCAGCATTTT.